This T cell receptor (beta chain) is from a study of T-cell reconstitution after alpha-beta-depleted transplantation in children. V was trimmed by 2 bases and J by 8 bases, leaving 13 bases between them. Per germline, CDR1 MNHEY and CDR2 SVGAGI. This CDR3 is built from 14 residues. A TCRbeta library incorporating unique molecular identifiers was prepared. TCRdb ran MiXCR on the PCR reads and lists one entry per CDR3 protein. This sample has approximately 640,000 distinct CDR3 sequences, with approximately 15% found just once. The chain links TRBV6-5 to TRBJ2-1, with D maybe TRBD1 (5 bases). This receptor was identified in a human donor who donated a stem cell graft to a child with acute myeloid leukemia. Sequenced material: PBMCs from the stem cell graft donor, taken from the stem cell graft. The CDR3 protein is CASSYLEWGDEQFF. DNA of the CDR3: TGTGCCAGCAGTTACCTAGAATGGGGCGATGAGCAGTTCTTC.